These 25 T cell receptor beta chains were sequenced from one sample in a study of cytomegalovirus exposure and HLA in healthy donors (dated by TCRdb to 2016 to 2017). The protocol used for the library was the immunoSEQ multiplex PCR assay. TCRdb stores this immuneACCESS table with in-frame sequences only. Part of the clones is absent; in the studies checked, under half of the shortfall reflects unresolved V genes, and no reason is known for the rest. Recorded for this sample are some 170,000 clones; about 83% of them occurred a single time. The ten most abundant clones make up roughly 1.5% of the sample. The sequenced sample was PBMCs. These receptors were taken from a woman younger than 45 in good health and CMV-seronegative.

In DNA, the CDR3 is TGTGCCAGTAGTATAGCTAGAGGTGCCCAAGAGACCCAGTACTTC. Its protein product is CASSIARGAQETQYF. V and J are TRBV19 and TRBJ2-5; D call uncertain. Germline CDR1 reads LNHDA; CDR2 reads SQIVND (reference sequence). The V end lost 1 base, the J end lost 1 base, and 10 bases lay between the germline ends. The CDR3 consists of 15 residues.

To note about this clone: One end of the junction is discordant with germline, which a read error may explain. This sequence joins TRBV6-1 and TRBJ2-7; 8 positions match TRBD1. Germline assignment: CDR1 MNHNS and CDR2 SASEGT. This CDR3 comprises 14 residues. CDR3 amino acids: CASREGVGQGLYRF. The CDR3 DNA reads as TGTGCCAGCAGAGAAGGGGTAGGACAGGGTCTTTACCGCTTC.

The chain recombines TRBV7-2 with TRBJ1-5; D is uncertain. Germline CDR1 reads SGHTA; CDR2 reads FQGNSA. The CDR3 has 13 amino acids. Trimming shortened V by 1 base and J by 7 bases, and 8 bases separated the two germline ends. CDR3 region: CASSLDEAQPQHF. CDR3 sequence (DNA): TGTGCCAGCAGCTTAGACGAGGCCCAGCCCCAGCATTTT. Using reference TRBV7-2 and TRBJ1-5 for the parts outside the CDR3, the full variable domain is GAGVSQSPSNKVTEKGKDVELRCDPISGHTALYWYRQSLGQGLEFLIYFQGNSAPDKSGLPSDRFSAERTGGSVSTLTIQRTQQEDSAVYLCASSLDEAQPQHFGDGTRLSIL.

This clone occurred a few times. The genes are TRBV5-4 and TRBJ2-1, with TRBD2 identical over 13 bases. V lost 6 bases, J lost 5 bases, and 5 bases stayed unmatched. The CDR3 covers 15 residues. Germline V gene sequence: CDR1 SGHNT, CDR2 YYREEE (reference sequence). The CDR3 is CASTKTSGGNNEQFF. The CDR3 DNA reads as TGTGCCAGCACTAAGACTAGCGGGGGGAACAATGAGCAGTTCTTC.

This clone appeared once. Written as DNA, the CDR3 is TGTGCCAGCAGTTACCCCGGGACTTTAAATACGCAGTATTTT. Amino acid sequence: CASSYPGTLNTQYF. The chain joins TRBV6-5 to TRBJ2-3, with D possibly being TRBD2 (6 bases). Trimming shortened V by 2 bases and J by 7 bases, and 13 bases separated the two germline ends. The CDR3 extends over 14 amino acids. The germline V gene encodes CDR1 MNHEY and CDR2 SVGAGI.

This chain links TRBV29-1 with TRBJ1-3; D not certain. Germline CDR1 is SQVTM and CDR2 is ANQGSEA. This CDR3 contains 15 residues. Deletions cut 5 bases from V and 4 bases from J, with 18 bases between. The CDR3, as DNA: TGCAGCGTTTCATTCACCCGGGGAGCGGGAAACACCATATATTTT. Protein: CSVSFTRGAGNTIYF. The complete variable domain, with remaining parts taken from reference TRBV29-1 and TRBJ1-3, reads SAVISQKPSRDICQRGTSLTIQCQVDSQVTMMFWYRQQPGQSLTLIATANQGSEATYESGFVIDKFPISRPNLTFSTLTVSNMSPEDSSIYLCSVSFTRGAGNTIYFGEGSWLTVV.

V is TRBV6-1 and J is TRBJ2-1; D possibly corresponds to TRBD2 (5 bases). Germline V gene data show CDR1 as MNHNS and CDR2 as SASEGT. V lost 1 base to trimming and J lost 1 base, with 11 bases between them. This CDR3 has 16 residues. The CDR3 loop is CASSEGRGSSYNEQFF. The CDR3 nucleotides read TGTGCCAGCAGTGAAGGACGGGGATCTTCCTACAATGAGCAGTTCTTC.

The chain links TRBV5-4 to TRBJ1-2; the match to TRBD1 covers 9 bases. The CDR3 extends over 15 amino acids. Trimming cost V 4 bases and J 3 bases; bases outside gene matches: 7. Germline loops: CDR1 SGHNT, CDR2 YYREEE (reference sequence). Written as DNA, the CDR3 is TGTGCCAGCAGCCGCGGACAGGGGTTGGACTATGGCTACACCTTC. Protein sequence: CASSRGQGLDYGYTF.

The chain is built from TRBV6-5 and TRBJ2-1, with a tentative D call TRBD2 (6 bases). CDR3 length equals 14 residues. Germline V gives CDR1 MNHEY, CDR2 SVGAGI. Trimming pared 5 bases from V and 8 bases from J, leaving 16 bases between. The CDR3 loop reads CASSRRLSGDEQFF. The CDR3, as DNA: TGTGCCAGCAGTCGGAGACTTAGCGGCGATGAGCAGTTCTTC.

V and J are TRBV6-1 and TRBJ2-7; D is perhaps TRBD1 (5 bases). This CDR3 region has 13 residues. Germline V CDR1 and CDR2: MNHNS, SASEGT. Deletions cut 6 bases from V and 3 bases from J, with 12 bases between. The CDR3 DNA follows: TGTGCCAGCAGGGACAACTTATACTACGAGCAGTACTTC. Its protein product is CASRDNLYYEQYF.

This clone was detected once. V and J are TRBV19 and TRBJ2-7; D remains ambiguous. V was pared by 9 bases and J by 1 base, with 10 bases between. CDR1 and CDR2 from the germline V gene are LNHDA and SQIVND (reference sequence). The CDR3 runs to 12 residues. The CDR3 nucleotides read TGTGCCAGAACTCAAGCGTCCTACGAGCAGTACTTC. This codes for CARTQASYEQYF.

Only one count was recorded for this clone. CDR3 loop: CASSPLPSKNRGKIYGYTF. For the CDR3, the DNA is TGTGCCAGCTCACCATTGCCCTCGAAGAACAGGGGCAAAATTTATGGCTACACCTTC. V and J are TRBV18 and TRBJ1-2; 7 bases align to TRBD1. The CDR3 covers 19 residues. The V gene's germline CDR1 is KGHSH and CDR2 LQKENI. V dropped 2 bases and J dropped 5; count of bases not matched to a gene: 20.

The chain couples TRBV19 to TRBJ1-2; a possible D gene is TRBD1 (5 bases). The germline gives CDR1 LNHDA, CDR2 SQIVND (reference sequence). This CDR3 contains 17 residues. With 3 bases removed from V and 0 bases from J, the gap between germline ends came to 17 bases. CDR3 DNA: TGTGCCAGTAGTATTCGAGTAACAGGTGCGACTAACTATGGCTACACCTTC. The encoded protein is CASSIRVTGATNYGYTF.

This sequence joins TRBV5-6 and TRBJ2-5; D uncertain. Trimming pared 1 base from V and 1 base from J, leaving 5 bases between. The CDR3 totals 13 residues. From germline, CDR1 is SGHDT and CDR2 YYEEEE. CDR3 residues: CASSLYSQETQYF. The CDR3 DNA sequence: TGTGCCAGCAGCTTGTACAGCCAAGAGACCCAGTACTTC.

The chain couples TRBV19 to TRBJ2-1; 14 bases align to TRBD2. This CDR3 comprises 17 residues. The J segment lost 2 bases and the V segment lost 0 bases, leaving 0 bases of the junction unmatched. Germline lookup yields CDR1 LNHDA and CDR2 SQIVND (reference sequence). The DNA for the CDR3 is TGTGCCAGTAGTATAGAGACTAGCGGGGGGGCCTACAATGAGCAGTTCTTC. This translates into CASSIETSGGAYNEQFF.

V gene TRBV7-6 combines with J gene TRBJ2-3; 13 nucleotides align to TRBD2. With V trimmed by 6 bases and J by 1 base, 4 bases remained unmatched. CDR3 size: 16 residues. The V gene's germline CDR1 is SGHVS and CDR2 FNYEAQ. CDR3 amino acids: CASRGGLAGGTDTQYF. CDR3 bases: TGTGCCAGCAGAGGAGGACTAGCGGGGGGCACAGATACGCAGTATTTT.

CDR3 DNA: TGTGCCAGCAGCCAAGCGGACAGGGGGCAACAAGGCTCCTATAATTCACCCCTCCACTTT. This sequence encodes CASSQADRGQQGSYNSPLHF. The chain employs TRBV14 and TRBJ1-6; TRBD1 matches 11 bases. Germline loops: CDR1 SGHDN, CDR2 FVKESK. The CDR3 sequence is 20 residues long. V lost 1 base, J lost 0 bases, and 8 bases stayed unmatched.

The rearrangement links TRBV25-1 to TRBJ2-7, with 7 bases that match TRBD2. Trimming at V came to 4 bases and at J to 3 bases, leaving 6 bases not matched to a gene. Germline CDR1 and CDR2: MGHDK and SYGVNS. The CDR3 runs 14 residues. The CDR3 spells CASSVSGRFYEQYF. The DNA of the CDR3 is TGTGCCAGCAGTGTCTCCGGGAGGTTCTACGAGCAGTACTTC.

The rearrangement uses TRBV9 and TRBJ1-6; possibly TRBD1 for D (6 bases). Trimming removed 0 bases at V and 0 bases at J, with 10 bases between. Germline lookup yields CDR1 SGDLS and CDR2 YYNGEE. CDR3 length: 17 residues. The CDR3 spells CASSVGPRGSYNSPLHF. The CDR3 nucleotides read TGTGCCAGCAGCGTAGGGCCCAGGGGCTCCTATAATTCACCCCTCCACTTT.

The rearrangement joins TRBV6-1 to TRBJ1-2; D is undetermined. The germline V and J ends were trimmed by 2 bases and 2 bases, with 9 bases remaining between them. This CDR3 has 14 residues. The V gene's germline CDR1 is MNHNS and CDR2 SASEGT. The chain's CDR3 is CASSELGQNYGYTF. CDR3 bases: TGTGCCAGCAGTGAACTAGGCCAGAACTATGGCTACACCTTC.

The V call is TRBV7-9, the J call TRBJ2-1; 7 bases map to TRBD1. Germline V CDR1 and CDR2: SEHNR, FQNEAQ (reference sequence). V was pared by 2 bases and J by 3 bases, with 10 bases of the junction left unmatched. The CDR3 loop spans 17 amino acids. In DNA form, the CDR3 reads TGTGCCAGCAGCTTAAGGAGAGGTACAGGGGTCTACAATGAGCAGTTCTTC. Amino acid sequence: CASSLRRGTGVYNEQFF.

This clone occurred a few times. The gene calls are TRBV7-9 and TRBJ1-3; D is undetermined. The CDR3 sequence is 18 residues long. Trimming took 5 bases from V and 0 from J, leaving 20 bases between them. CDR1 SEHNR and CDR2 FQNEAQ come from the germline V gene (reference sequence). In DNA form, the CDR3 reads TGTGCCAGCAGCCCCTCCCGACAAGTGGGCTCCTCTGGAAACACCATATATTTT. Amino acids: CASSPSRQVGSSGNTIYF. The variable domain in full, with the rest retrieved from reference TRBV7-9 and TRBJ1-3, is DTGVSQNPRHKITKRGQNVTFRCDPISEHNRLYWYRQTLGQGPEFLTYFQNEAQLEKSRLLSDRFSAERPKGSFSTLEIQRTEQGDSAMYLCASSPSRQVGSSGNTIYFGEGSWLTVV.

The rearrangement joins TRBV2 to TRBJ1-2; D might be TRBD1 (5 bases). CDR3 length equals 15 residues. Germline V gene data show CDR1 as SNHLY and CDR2 as FYNNEI. Between the trimmed V and J ends, which lost 6 bases and 4 bases, there was a span of 18 bases. CDR3 loop: CASRESTGEGYGYTF. The DNA of the CDR3 is TGTGCCAGCAGAGAAAGTACGGGGGAGGGCTATGGCTACACCTTC.

The chain has TRBV5-1 and TRBJ1-2; no definite D call. The germline CDR1 and CDR2 sequences are SGHRS and YFSETQ. V lost 9 bases to trimming and J lost 0 bases, with 12 bases between them. The CDR3 spans 13 residues. The CDR3 DNA follows: TGCGCCACTTCGTCCGGGACTAACTATGGCTACACCTTC. Its protein product is CATSSGTNYGYTF.

The table lists this clone with a count of one. The chain employs TRBV27 and TRBJ2-1, with 13 bases that match TRBD2. Germline CDR1 and CDR2: MNHEY and SMNVEV (reference sequence). Trimming at V came to 10 bases and at J to 6 bases, leaving 3 bases not matched to a gene. There are 13 residues in the CDR3. The CDR3 sequence is CATRLAGGNEQFF. The CDR3 DNA reads as TGTGCCACCAGACTAGCGGGAGGCAATGAGCAGTTCTTC.